This T cell receptor (beta chain) was captured by sequencing in a study of technical replicates of blood from a handful of donors. The V segment lost 1 base and the J segment 0 bases; nucleotides outside the gene matches: 8. The CDR3 sequence is 18 residues long. The germline V gene has CDR1 SGHTA and CDR2 FQGNSA. Only in-frame clones appear in the TCRdb table, and some are missing; sequencing was by immunoSEQ multiplex PCR. The sample includes some 62,000 clones, 87% of them seen just once. Input material: PBMCs. The V gene is TRBV7-2, the J gene TRBJ2-3; 9 bases align to TRBD2. This sequence originates from a human donor in good health. Some clones in this sample may be carry-over from other donors' samples. The CDR3 sequence is CASSLELGSGGSTDTQYF. The CDR3 DNA reads TGTGCCAGCAGCTTAGAGTTAGGTAGCGGGGGTAGCACAGATACGCAGTATTTT.